One and the same sample provided the 18 T cell receptor beta chains below, sequenced in a study of spatial heterogeneity in lung cancer (dated by TCRdb to 2018 to 2020). What the authors observed across the whole study: The tumor nonsynonymous mutation count correlated with the number of expanded alpha and beta TCRs within the tumor.

Library prep was done by 5' RACE. Sequencing relied on a NextSeq 500. TCRdb took the public reads, trimmed them with fastp at Q25, ran MiXCR for clone calling and kept in-frame beta chains. Each entry merges the rows of one CDR3 protein and shows their most common DNA and genes. The sample records over 15,000 distinct CDR3 sequences, around 7% of which are singletons. Roughly 19% of the sample rests with the top ten. No antigen is known for these receptors. The intended sense of this specimen's time point label: sample taken at primary tumor resection. The source was lung tumor tissue, collected at surgery. The receptors shown here come from a female donor with early-stage non-small cell lung cancer.

This clonotype was recorded at least ten times. The rearrangement joins TRBV12-3 or TRBV12-4 to TRBJ2-1; TRBD2 matches 10 bases. Trimming took 4 bases from V and 4 from J; bases not matched to a gene: 10. The CDR3 runs 17 residues. The DNA of the CDR3 is TGTGCCAGCAGTTCGATACTAGCGGGGTCGGTTTACAATGAGCAGTTCTTC. Translation gives CASSSILAGSVYNEQFF.

This clonotype was found many times. This sequence joins TRBV27 and TRBJ1-2; D gene uncertain. This CDR3 has 14 residues. Germline lookup yields CDR1 MNHEY and CDR2 SMNVEV (reference sequence). V lost 10 bases, J lost 2 bases, and 17 bases lay in between. The CDR3 loop reads CAIRGSGRNYGYTF. The CDR3 nucleotides are TGTGCCATACGAGGCTCCGGCCGGAACTATGGCTACACCTTC.

This clonotype was seen many times. This sequence joins TRBV20-1 and TRBJ2-2; 10 bases are shared with TRBD2. Germline V gene lookup returns CDR1 DFQATT and CDR2 SNEGSKA (reference sequence). The CDR3 totals 16 residues. V shed 2 bases and J 4 bases; nucleotides not matched to a gene: 7. CDR3 sequence: CSARPSGGAATGELFF. Written as DNA, the CDR3 is TGCAGTGCTAGACCAAGCGGGGGGGCCGCCACCGGGGAGCTGTTTTTT.

This clonotype was picked up many times. This chain connects TRBV12-3 or TRBV12-4 to TRBJ1-1, with TRBD1 matching 7 bases. The CDR3 length is 13 residues. Trimming removed 5 bases from V and 10 bases from J; junction bases left unmatched: 10. CDR3 region: CASSRQGRFGAFF. The CDR3, as DNA: TGTGCCAGCAGTAGACAGGGTCGGTTTGGAGCTTTCTTT.

This clonotype was seen a few times. The chain couples TRBV3-1 to TRBJ1-2; D is unresolved. Per the germline V gene, CDR1 is LGHDT and CDR2 is YNNKEL (reference sequence). The CDR3 length is 13 residues. V lost 6 bases, J lost 8 bases, and 16 bases lay in between. The CDR3 here is CASSSPLRGGYTF. The CDR3 nucleotides are TGTGCCAGCAGTAGCCCCTTGAGAGGCGGCTACACCTTC.

V and J are TRBV5-1 and TRBJ1-3; D uncertain. The V end was cut by 1 base, the J end by 0 bases, with 11 bases between. Germline-derived CDR1 and CDR2 are SGHRS and YFSETQ. CDR3 size: 16 residues. The CDR3 here is CASSLSARLSGNTIYF. Here the CDR3 DNA reads TGCGCCAGCAGCTTGTCGGCCCGGCTCTCTGGAAACACCATATATTTT.

This clonotype was detected a few times. This rearrangement joins TRBV27 to TRBJ1-6; unclear D gene. The germline V gene has CDR1 MNHEY and CDR2 SMNVEV (reference sequence). The CDR3 loop spans 16 amino acids. The germline V and J ends were trimmed by 0 bases and 3 bases, with 9 bases remaining between them. The CDR3 protein is CASSLSLVFYNSPLHF. CDR3 sequence (DNA): TGTGCCAGCAGTTTATCCCTAGTTTTCTATAATTCACCCCTCCACTTT.

This clonotype is deemed medium-sized. The gene calls are TRBV5-1 and TRBJ2-3; D perhaps matches TRBD1 (5 bases). This CDR3 spans 15 amino acids. V was shortened by 0 bases and J by 0 bases, with 8 bases between the two germline ends. Germline V gene lookup returns CDR1 SGHRS and CDR2 YFSETQ. The CDR3 DNA follows: TGCGCCAGCAGCTTGGAGGCAGGGAGCACAGATACGCAGTATTTT. It is translated as CASSLEAGSTDTQYF.

This clonotype was counted many times. The chain has TRBV25-1 and TRBJ2-3; 7 bases map to TRBD2. V was pared by 4 bases and J by 0 bases, with 13 bases of the junction left unmatched. This CDR3 has 18 residues. The germline V gene has CDR1 MGHDK and CDR2 SYGVNS. The CDR3 is CASSGGGAGFSSTDTQYF. The DNA for the CDR3 is TGTGCCAGCAGTGGGGGGGGAGCGGGTTTCTCTAGCACAGATACGCAGTATTTT.

Many counts were recorded for this clonotype. This rearrangement joins TRBV14 to TRBJ1-1; D possibly corresponds to TRBD1 (6 bases). This CDR3 comprises 17 residues. The V and J ends lost 3 bases and 4 bases respectively, with 21 bases between them. Germline lookup yields CDR1 SGHDN and CDR2 FVKESK. The CDR3 bases are TGTGCCAGCAGCCATACACCGGCGGGGGGCGCATGCACTGAAGCTTTCTTT. Protein product: CASSHTPAGGACTEAFF.

The V call is TRBV7-9, the J call TRBJ1-2, with a weak D call TRBD1 (5 bases). CDR3 size: 15 residues. The V gene lost 2 bases and the J gene lost 2 bases, with 12 bases spanning the gap. Germline CDR1 and CDR2: SEHNR and FQNEAQ (reference sequence). This CDR3 is CASSLRGQENYGYTF. DNA of the CDR3: TGTGCCAGCAGCTTAAGGGGCCAGGAGAACTATGGCTACACCTTC.

Many counts were recorded for this clonotype. The chain is built from TRBV20-1 and TRBJ1-2; 7 bases agree with TRBD1. V was clipped by 5 bases and J by 4 bases; unmatched bases: 22. CDR1 and CDR2 (germline): DFQATT, SNEGSKA (reference sequence). This CDR3 spans 18 amino acids. The CDR3 DNA reads TGCAGTGCTGGGGGAGAAAGTTTCTGGGACAGACCCTTCTATGGCTACACCTTC. It is translated as CSAGGESFWDRPFYGYTF.

The sample holds a few counts of this clonotype. The rearrangement uses TRBV20-1 and TRBJ1-1; D is unresolved. V dropped 2 bases and J dropped 6 bases, with 19 bases sitting between them. CDR1 and CDR2 (germline): DFQATT, SNEGSKA (reference sequence). The CDR3 contains 15 residues. The CDR3 DNA sequence: TGCAGTGCTAGAAGGAGGGAGGCTTTCGGCCCTGAAGCTTTCTTT. Protein sequence: CSARRREAFGPEAFF.

The CDR3 reads CASSLNWEKLFF. The CDR3 region has the DNA TGTGCCAGCAGCTTAAATTGGGAAAAACTGTTTTTT. V is TRBV7-9 and J is TRBJ1-4; D is uncertain. The CDR3 is 12 amino acids. Trimming removed 2 bases from V and 8 bases from J, with 6 bases in between. CDR1 is SEHNR and CDR2 is FQNEAQ in the germline V gene (reference sequence).

Note on this clonotype: Being one base from a much bigger clone, this may be a read error. The chain is built from TRBV5-4 and TRBJ1-1, with 7 bases fitting TRBD1. Germline V gene lookup returns CDR1 SGHNT and CDR2 YYREEE (reference sequence). The CDR3 has 14 residues. CDR3 residues: CTSSFRGTNTEAFF. The CDR3 nucleotides read TGTACCAGCAGCTTCAGGGGGACGAACACTGAAGCTTTCTTT.

V usage is TRBV18 and J usage is TRBJ2-6; 9 bases map to TRBD1. This CDR3 has 17 amino acids. V was clipped by 4 bases and J by 0 bases; unmatched bases: 4. In germline, CDR1 is KGHSH, CDR2 LQKENI. In DNA, the CDR3 is TGTGCCAGCTCACAGGGACAGGGTAGCTCTGGGGCCAACGTCCTGACTTTC. Translation gives CASSQGQGSSGANVLTF. Using reference TRBV18 and TRBJ2-6 for the parts outside the CDR3, the full variable domain is NAGVMQNPRHLVRRRGQEARLRCSPMKGHSHVYWYRQLPEEGLKFMVYLQKENIIDESGMPKERFSAEFPKEGPSILRIQQVVRGDSAAYFCASSQGQGSSGANVLTFGAGSRLTVL.

This clonotype ranks as medium-sized. CDR3 amino acids: CASSPYNSPLHF. DNA of the CDR3: TGTGCCAGCAGTCCCTATAATTCACCCCTCCACTTT. This rearrangement joins TRBV28 to TRBJ1-6; D unresolved. V was cut by 5 bases and J by 2 bases, with 1 base left in between. CDR1 is MDHEN, CDR2 SYDVKM, per germline. The CDR3 spans 12 residues.

This clonotype has a count of ten or more. The chain uses TRBV6-2 or TRBV6-3 and TRBJ2-2; TRBD1 matches 9 bases. The CDR3 covers 15 residues. Germline trimming cut 7 bases from V and 5 bases from J; bases unmatched to any gene: 8. The germline V gene encodes CDR1 MNHEY and CDR2 SVGEGT. The CDR3 region is CASNRDRERTGELFF. Here the CDR3 DNA reads TGTGCCAGCAACCGGGACAGGGAAAGGACCGGGGAGCTGTTTTTT.